A single T cell receptor beta chain is shown here with its context. The data derive from a study of blood T cell repertoires in COVID-19. The overall study: PBMCs, B-cell-depleted T cells, or T cells provided the cDNA or gDNA that made up the material.

As handled by the study authors: It was from reference gene primer amplification that nucleated cell counts were estimated. Using immunoSEQ multiplex PCR, the repertoire was profiled, and TCRdb retains in-frame clones only, with some absent. V and J calls plus clone size are reproduced from that table; the DNA served to infer D and trimming. This table holds approximately 380,000 clones, more than 70% found once. Germline CDR1 and CDR2: SNHLY and FYNNEI. The CDR3 totals 14 residues. Trimming took 2 bases from V and 1 from J, leaving 6 bases between them. This chain uses TRBV2 with TRBJ1-3; a possible D gene is TRBD1 (6 bases). The sequenced material came from PBMCs or T cells enriched from blood (not recorded which). This clonotype was sampled from a woman aged 18-29 years who had recovered from COVID-19. CDR3 residues: CASSEQGSGNTIYF. In DNA, the CDR3 is TGTGCCAGCAGTGAACAGGGGTCTGGAAACACCATATATTTT.